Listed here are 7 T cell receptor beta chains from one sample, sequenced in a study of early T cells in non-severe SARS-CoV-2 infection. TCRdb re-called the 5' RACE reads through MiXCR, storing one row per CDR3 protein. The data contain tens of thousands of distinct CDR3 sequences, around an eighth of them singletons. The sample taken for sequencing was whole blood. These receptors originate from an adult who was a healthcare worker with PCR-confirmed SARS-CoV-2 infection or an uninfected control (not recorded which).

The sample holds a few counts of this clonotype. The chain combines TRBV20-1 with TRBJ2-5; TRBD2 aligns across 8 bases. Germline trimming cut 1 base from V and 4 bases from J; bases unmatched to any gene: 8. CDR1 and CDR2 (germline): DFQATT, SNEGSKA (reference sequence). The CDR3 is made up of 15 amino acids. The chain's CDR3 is CSARVGGGSPETQYF. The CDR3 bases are TGCAGTGCTAGAGTTGGCGGGGGGTCCCCAGAGACCCAGTACTTC.

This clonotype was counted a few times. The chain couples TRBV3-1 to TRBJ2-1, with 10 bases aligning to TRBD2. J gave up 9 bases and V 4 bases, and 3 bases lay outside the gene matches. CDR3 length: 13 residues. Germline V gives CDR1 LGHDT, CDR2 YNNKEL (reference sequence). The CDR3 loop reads CASSRIAGGEQFF. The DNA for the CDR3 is TGTGCCAGCAGCCGAATAGCGGGAGGTGAGCAGTTCTTC.

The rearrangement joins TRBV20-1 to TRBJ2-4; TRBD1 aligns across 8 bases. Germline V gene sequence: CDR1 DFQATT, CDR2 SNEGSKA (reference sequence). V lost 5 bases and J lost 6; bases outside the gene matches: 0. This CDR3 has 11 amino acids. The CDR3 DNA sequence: TGCAGTGCTGGACAGGGAAACATTCAGTACTTC. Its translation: CSAGQGNIQYF.

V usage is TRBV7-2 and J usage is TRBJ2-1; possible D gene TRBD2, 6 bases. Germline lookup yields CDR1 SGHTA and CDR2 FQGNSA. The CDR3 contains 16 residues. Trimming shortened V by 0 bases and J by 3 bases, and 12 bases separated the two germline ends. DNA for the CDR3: TGTGCCAGCAGCTTAGCGTTGGGCGGGAACTACAATGAGCAGTTCTTC. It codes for CASSLALGGNYNEQFF.

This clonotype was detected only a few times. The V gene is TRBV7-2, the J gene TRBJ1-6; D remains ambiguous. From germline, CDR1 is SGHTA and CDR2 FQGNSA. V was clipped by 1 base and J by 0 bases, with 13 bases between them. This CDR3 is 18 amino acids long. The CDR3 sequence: CASSLEYGRSSYNSPLHF. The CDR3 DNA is TGTGCCAGCAGCTTAGAATATGGACGGAGCTCCTATAATTCACCCCTCCACTTT. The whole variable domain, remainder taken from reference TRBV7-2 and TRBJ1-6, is GAGVSQSPSNKVTEKGKDVELRCDPISGHTALYWYRQSLGQGLEFLIYFQGNSAPDKSGLPSDRFSAERTGGSVSTLTIQRTQQEDSAVYLCASSLEYGRSSYNSPLHFGNGTRLTVT.

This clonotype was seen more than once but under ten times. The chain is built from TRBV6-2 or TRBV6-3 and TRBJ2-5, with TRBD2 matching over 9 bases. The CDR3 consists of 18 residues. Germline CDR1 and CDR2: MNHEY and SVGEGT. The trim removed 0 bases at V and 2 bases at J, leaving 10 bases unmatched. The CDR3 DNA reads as TGTGCCAGCAGTTACTCCCTTAGCGGGGGTGACCTACAAGAGACCCAGTACTTC. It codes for CASSYSLSGGDLQETQYF.

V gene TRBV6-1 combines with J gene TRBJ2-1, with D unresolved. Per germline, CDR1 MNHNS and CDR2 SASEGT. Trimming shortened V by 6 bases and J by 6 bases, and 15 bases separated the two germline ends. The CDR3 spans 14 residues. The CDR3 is CASSPLWRTNEQFF. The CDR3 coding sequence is TGTGCCAGCAGCCCCCTCTGGAGAACCAATGAGCAGTTCTTC.